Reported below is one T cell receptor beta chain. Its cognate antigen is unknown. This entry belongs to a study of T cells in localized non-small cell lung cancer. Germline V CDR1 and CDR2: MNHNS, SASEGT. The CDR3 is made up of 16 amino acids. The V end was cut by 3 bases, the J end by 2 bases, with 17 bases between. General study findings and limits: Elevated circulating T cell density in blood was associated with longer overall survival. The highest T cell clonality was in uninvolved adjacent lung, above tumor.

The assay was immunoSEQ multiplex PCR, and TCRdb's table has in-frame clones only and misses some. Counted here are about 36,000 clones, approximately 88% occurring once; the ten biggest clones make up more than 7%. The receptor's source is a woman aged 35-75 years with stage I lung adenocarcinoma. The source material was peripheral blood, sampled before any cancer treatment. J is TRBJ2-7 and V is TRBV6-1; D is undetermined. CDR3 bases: TGTGCCAGCAGTGATGGTTCCGTGAGGCCCACCTACGAGCAGTACTTC. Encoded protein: CASSDGSVRPTYEQYF.